The sequence of this T cell receptor beta chain was determined in a study of blood T cell repertoires in COVID-19. About the research overall: The samples span acute and convalescent COVID-19 from the United States, Italy and Spain. The cDNA or gDNA used as material had been derived from T cells, B-cell-depleted T cells, or PBMCs.

The CDR3 length is 15 residues. Germline V lookup: CDR1 MNHEY, CDR2 SMNVEV (reference sequence). V was trimmed by 3 bases and J by 6 bases, leaving 17 bases between them. How the authors handled the data: Estimated nucleated cell counts came from reference gene primer amplification. Sequenced by immunoSEQ multiplex PCR; TCRdb stores in-frame clones only, minus some. Clonal size and the V and J genes are those of that table, whereas D and trimming came from the DNA. The sample carries roughly 68,000 clones, 85% to 90% recorded once. The sample was peripheral blood. The receptor was derived from an elderly woman with active COVID-19. The chain carries TRBV27 and TRBJ1-1, with TRBD1 as a possible D gene (5 bases). The CDR3 here is CASSFSRGKVPEAFF. CDR3 DNA: TGTGCCAGCAGTTTTTCTCGGGGGAAGGTACCTGAAGCTTTCTTT.